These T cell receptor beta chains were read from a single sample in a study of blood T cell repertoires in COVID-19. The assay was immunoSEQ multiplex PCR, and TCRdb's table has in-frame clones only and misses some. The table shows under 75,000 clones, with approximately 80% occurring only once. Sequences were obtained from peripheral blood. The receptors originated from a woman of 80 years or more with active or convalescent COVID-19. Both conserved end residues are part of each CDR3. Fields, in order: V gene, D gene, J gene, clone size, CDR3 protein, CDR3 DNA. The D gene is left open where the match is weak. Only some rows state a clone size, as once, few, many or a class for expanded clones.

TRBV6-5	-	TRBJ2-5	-	CASSLNPGFARETQYF	TGTGCCAGCAGTTTAAATCCGGGGTTCGCACGGGAGACCCAGTACTTC
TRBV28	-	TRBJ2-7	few	CASSFGPYEQYF	TGTGCCAGCAGTTTTGGGCCCTACGAGCAGTACTTC
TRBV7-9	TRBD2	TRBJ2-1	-	CASSSTSGGTHEQFF	TGTGCCAGCAGCTCGACTAGCGGGGGTACCCATGAGCAGTTCTTC
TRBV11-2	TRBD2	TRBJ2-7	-	CASSLDYSGGEQYF	TGTGCCAGCAGCTTAGATTACTCGGGGGGCGAGCAGTACTTC
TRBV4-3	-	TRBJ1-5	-	CASSQDIRGGNQPQHF	TGCGCCAGCAGCCAAGATATCAGGGGTGGGAATCAGCCCCAGCATTTT
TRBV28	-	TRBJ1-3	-	CASSFVQGSGNTIYF	TGTGCCAGCAGTTTTGTCCAGGGTTCTGGAAACACCATATATTTT
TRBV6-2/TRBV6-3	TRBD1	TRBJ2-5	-	CASSSLRDRYQETQYF	TGTGCCAGCAGTTCTCTCCGGGACAGGTACCAAGAGACCCAGTACTTC
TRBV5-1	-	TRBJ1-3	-	CASSPPGAGNTIYF	TGCGCCAGCAGCCCACCGGGGGCTGGAAACACCATATATTTT
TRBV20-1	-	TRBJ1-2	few	CSARGGHGYTF	TGCAGTGCTAGAGGGGGCCATGGCTACACCTTC
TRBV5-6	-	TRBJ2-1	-	CASSQNRDWVERNEQFF	TGTGCCAGCAGCCAAAACAGGGATTGGGTCGAGCGCAATGAGCAGTTCTTC
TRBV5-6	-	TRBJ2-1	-	CASSLLLNEQFF	TGTGCCAGCAGCTTGTTATTGAATGAGCAGTTCTTC
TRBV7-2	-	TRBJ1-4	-	CASTTLGLNEKLFF	TGTGCCAGCACCACGTTGGGGCTAAATGAAAAACTGTTTTTT
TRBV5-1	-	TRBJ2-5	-	CASSFSPQETQYF	TGCGCCAGCAGCTTCTCCCCCCAAGAGACCCAGTACTTC
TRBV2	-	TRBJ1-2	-	CASSVSAAIQGREGYTF	TGTGCCAGCAGTGTTTCGGCGGCGATCCAGGGTAGAGAAGGCTACACCTTC
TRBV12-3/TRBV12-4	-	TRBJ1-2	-	CASSSDSSGYTF	TGTGCCAGCAGTTCGGACTCGTCTGGCTACACCTTC
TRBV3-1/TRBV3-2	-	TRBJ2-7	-	CASSQGTVPYEQYF	TGTGCCAGCAGCCAAGGGACTGTCCCCTACGAGCAGTACTTC
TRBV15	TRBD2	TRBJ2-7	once	CATSLLPGLAEKGYEQYF	TGTGCCACCAGCTTACTCCCGGGACTAGCGGAGAAAGGATACGAGCAGTACTTC
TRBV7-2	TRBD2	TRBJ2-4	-	CASSQGLAGNYVAKNIQYF	TGTGCCAGCAGCCAAGGACTAGCGGGGAACTACGTAGCCAAAAACATTCAGTACTTC
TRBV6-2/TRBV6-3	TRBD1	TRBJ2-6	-	CASSDRASSGANVLTF	TGTGCCAGCAGTGACAGGGCGTCCTCTGGGGCCAACGTCCTGACTTTC
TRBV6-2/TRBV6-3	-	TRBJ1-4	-	CASSTVREKLFF	TGTGCCAGCAGCACGGTCCGGGAAAAACTGTTTTTT
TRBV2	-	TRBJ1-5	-	CASSAPRGPQHF	TGTGCCAGCAGCGCGCCTAGGGGGCCCCAGCATTTT
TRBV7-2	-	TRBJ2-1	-	CASSLASSGTYNEQFF	TGTGCCAGCAGCTTAGCGAGTAGCGGAACCTACAATGAGCAGTTCTTC
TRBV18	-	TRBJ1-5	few	CASSPDPTRPQHF	TGTGCCAGCTCACCAGATCCCACTCGGCCCCAGCATTTT
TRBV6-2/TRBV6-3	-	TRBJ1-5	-	CASSYPGSNQPQHF	TGTGCCAGCAGTTACCCGGGGAGCAATCAGCCCCAGCATTTT
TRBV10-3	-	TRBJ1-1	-	CAIRTEQGGTEAFF	TGTGCCATCAGAACGGAACAGGGCGGGACTGAAGCTTTCTTT
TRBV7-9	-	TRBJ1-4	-	CASSLTRDFDEKLFF	TGTGCCAGCAGCTTGACGAGGGATTTCGATGAAAAACTGTTTTTT
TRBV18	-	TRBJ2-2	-	CASSPIQGADTGELFF	TGTGCCAGCTCACCGATACAGGGTGCGGACACCGGGGAGCTGTTTTTT
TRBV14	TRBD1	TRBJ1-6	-	CASSQTGLVSPLHF	TGTGCCAGCAGCCAGACAGGGCTAGTTTCACCCCTCCACTTT
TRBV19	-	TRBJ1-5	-	CASSGEMGHSNQPQHF	TGTGCCAGTAGTGGAGAGATGGGGCATAGCAATCAGCCCCAGCATTTT
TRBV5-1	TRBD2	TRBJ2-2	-	CASTWGGVDTGELFF	TGCGCCAGCACCTGGGGAGGGGTCGACACCGGGGAGCTGTTTTTT
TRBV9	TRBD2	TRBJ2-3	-	CASSVGVAGGTDTQYF	TGTGCCAGCAGCGTAGGGGTAGCGGGAGGCACAGATACGCAGTATTTT
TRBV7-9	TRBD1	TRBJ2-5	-	CASSPRGTPGETQYF	TGTGCCAGCAGCCCCAGGGGGACCCCTGGTGAGACCCAGTACTTC
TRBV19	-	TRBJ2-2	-	CASNPLGAPSGELFF	TGTGCCAGTAATCCCCTTGGGGCCCCCTCCGGGGAGCTGTTTTTT
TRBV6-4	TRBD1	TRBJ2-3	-	CASSAGTGGALDTQYF	TGTGCCAGCAGTGCCGGGACAGGGGGCGCGTTGGATACGCAGTATTTT
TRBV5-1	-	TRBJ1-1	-	CASSLEPGDTEAFF	TGCGCCAGCAGCTTGGAGCCCGGGGACACTGAAGCTTTCTTT
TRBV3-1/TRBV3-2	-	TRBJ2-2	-	CASSLEWGANTGELFF	TGTGCCAGCAGCCTCGAATGGGGAGCGAACACCGGGGAGCTGTTTTTT
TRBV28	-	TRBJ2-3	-	CASSWRSRGISTDTQYF	TGTGCCAGCAGTTGGCGGTCAAGGGGGATAAGCACAGATACGCAGTATTTT
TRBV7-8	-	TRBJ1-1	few	CASSLGRGNTEAFF	TGTGCCAGCAGCTTGGGCAGGGGGAACACTGAAGCTTTCTTT
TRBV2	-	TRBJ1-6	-	CASSGREGSNSPLHF	TGTGCCAGCAGTGGGAGGGAGGGATCAAATTCACCCCTCCACTTT
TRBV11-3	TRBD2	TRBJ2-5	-	CASSLERGETQYF	TGTGCCAGCAGCTTAGAGCGGGGGGAGACCCAGTACTTC
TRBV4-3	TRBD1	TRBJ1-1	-	CASSQVGTGMNTEAFF	TGCGCCAGCAGCCAAGTAGGGACAGGGATGAACACTGAAGCTTTCTTT
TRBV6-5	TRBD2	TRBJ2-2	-	CASSYAGLGRTGELFF	TGTGCCAGCAGTTACGCCGGACTAGGGCGGACCGGGGAGCTGTTTTTT